Listed here are 16 T cell receptor beta chains from one sample, sequenced in a study of T cell clonotyping in hematopoietic cell transplantation. Profiling relied on immunoSEQ multiplex PCR, and the TCRdb table lists in-frame clones only, not all of them. The sample comprises approximately 42,000 clones, 95% of which are singletons, and nearly 0.95% rests with the top ten. The sequencing input was peripheral blood mononuclear cells. The receptors derive from a man aged 25 to 40 in good health. Some clones in this sample may be carry-over from other donors' samples.

This rearrangement joins TRBV6-6 to TRBJ1-1; TRBD1 matches at 7 bases. Germline V gives CDR1 MNHNY, CDR2 SVGAGI (reference sequence). The CDR3 length is 14 residues. Trimming took 6 bases from V and 5 from J; bases not matched to a gene: 9. DNA for the CDR3: TGTGCCAGCAGGGGAGACAGGGTTGGGACTGAAGCTTTCTTT. It yields the protein CASRGDRVGTEAFF.

The V call is TRBV6-5, the J call TRBJ1-1; no firm D call. V dropped 0 bases and J dropped 1 base, with 9 bases sitting between them. The CDR3 spans 15 residues. Per germline, CDR1 MNHEY and CDR2 SVGAGI. In nucleotides, the CDR3 is TGTGCCAGCAGTTACTCTTCGGCAGCGAACACTGAAGCTTTCTTT. The encoded protein is CASSYSSAANTEAFF.

This chain links TRBV9 with TRBJ2-3; D is perhaps TRBD2 (6 bases). The CDR3 is 16 residues long. CDR1 SGDLS and CDR2 YYNGEE come from the germline V gene. Trimming left V 0 bases short and J 2 bases short, with 13 bases between. The chain's CDR3 is CASSVAAGPPTDTQYF. CDR3 in DNA: TGTGCCAGCAGCGTAGCGGCGGGACCCCCCACAGATACGCAGTATTTT.

This chain links TRBV4-1 with TRBJ1-2, with D possibly TRBD1 on 5 matching bases. The CDR3 is made up of 16 amino acids. The ends were cut back, 0 bases at V and 0 bases at J, with 11 bases in the middle. Germline V CDR1 and CDR2: MGHRA, YSYEKL. The CDR3 spells CASSQDAGGANYGYTF. The DNA for the CDR3 is TGCGCCAGCAGCCAAGATGCGGGAGGGGCTAACTATGGCTACACCTTC.

This chain joins TRBV2 and TRBJ1-2, with D unclear. The V end lost 4 bases, the J end lost 8 bases, and 11 bases lay between the germline ends. CDR1 SNHLY and CDR2 FYNNEI come from the germline V gene. This CDR3 contains 12 residues. DNA for the CDR3: TGTGCCAGCAGTGGGGAGACTGGGGGCTACACCTTC. Translation: CASSGETGGYTF.

The chain has TRBV6-6 and TRBJ2-5, with 7 bases that match TRBD1. V lost 6 bases to trimming and J lost 4 bases; unmatched junction nucleotides: 5. CDR3 length equals 13 residues. CDR1 and CDR2 from the germline V gene are MNHNY and SVGAGI (reference sequence). CDR3 amino acids: CASRLQGPETQYF. The DNA of the CDR3 is TGTGCCAGCAGACTACAGGGGCCAGAGACCCAGTACTTC.

The chain recombines TRBV10-1 with TRBJ2-2, with D tentatively TRBD1 (5 bases). Trimming stripped 6 bases from V and 3 bases from J, with 8 bases between. The length of the CDR3 is 13 residues. Germline CDR1 is WNHNN and CDR2 is SYGVQD (reference sequence). The CDR3 reads CASRGRDTGELFF. Written as DNA, the CDR3 is TGCGCCAGCAGGGGCAGGGACACCGGGGAGCTGTTTTTT.

This clone has more than one count but fewer than ten. The chain combines TRBV11-3 with TRBJ2-2; the D gene could be TRBD1 or TRBD2 (5 bases each). The CDR3 is 13 residues long. Germline CDR1 reads SGHNT; CDR2 reads YENEEA. V was clipped by 8 bases and J by 6 bases, with 13 bases between them. This chain's CDR3 is CASEKRGPGELFF. The CDR3 DNA reads TGTGCCAGCGAAAAGAGGGGCCCCGGGGAGCTGTTTTTT.

The chain uses TRBV6-5 and TRBJ1-2; D is undetermined. CDR3 length: 12 residues. Per germline, CDR1 MNHEY and CDR2 SVGAGI. Trimming pared 8 bases from V and 3 bases from J, leaving 10 bases between. The CDR3 sequence is CASGGPYYGYTF. The CDR3 DNA reads TGTGCCAGCGGCGGACCTTACTATGGCTACACCTTC.

The chain has TRBV2 and TRBJ2-1; D remains unclear. The length of the CDR3 is 13 residues. Trimming shortened V by 2 bases and J by 2 bases, and 4 bases separated the two germline ends. Per the germline V gene, CDR1 is SNHLY and CDR2 is FYNNEI. CDR3 sequence reads: CASSESTYNEQFF. CDR3 nucleotides: TGTGCCAGCAGTGAATCTACCTACAATGAGCAGTTCTTC. The variable domain in full, completed from reference TRBV2 and TRBJ2-1, reads EPEVTQTPSHQVTQMGQEVILRCVPISNHLYFYWYRQILGQKVEFLVSFYNNEISEKSEIFDDQFSVERPDGSNFTLKIRSTKLEDSAMYFCASSESTYNEQFFGPGTRLTVL.

The chain is built from TRBV4-1 and TRBJ1-1, with 9 bases that match TRBD1. The CDR3 sequence is 16 residues long. The germline V gene encodes CDR1 MGHRA and CDR2 YSYEKL. The trim removed 0 bases at V and 3 bases at J, leaving 5 bases unmatched. In DNA, the CDR3 is TGCGCCAGCAGCCAAGAGGGACAGGGACTGCACACTGAAGCTTTCTTT. Encoded protein: CASSQEGQGLHTEAFF.

V gene TRBV9 combines with J gene TRBJ1-2, with TRBD1 matching 10 bases. CDR1 is SGDLS and CDR2 is YYNGEE in the germline V gene. Trimming removed 3 bases from V and 2 bases from J; junction bases left unmatched: 4. The CDR3 is 15 amino acids. DNA for the CDR3: TGTGCCAGCAGCGCTGGACAGGGGGTAAACTATGGCTACACCTTC. Translation gives CASSAGQGVNYGYTF.

The rearrangement links TRBV5-6 to TRBJ2-3; TRBD2 matches 10 bases. Trimming at V came to 4 bases and at J to 6 bases, leaving 11 bases not matched to a gene. Germline loops: CDR1 SGHDT, CDR2 YYEEEE. CDR3 size: 16 residues. CDR3 coding DNA: TGTGCCAGCAGCCCAGCCCTAGCGGGGGAGATGGATACGCAGTATTTT. Encoded protein: CASSPALAGEMDTQYF.

The rearrangement links TRBV7-9 to TRBJ1-3; D ambiguous. V lost 1 base and J 0 bases, leaving 7 bases between the germline ends. Germline-derived CDR1 and CDR2 are SEHNR and FQNEAQ (reference sequence). This CDR3 spans 15 amino acids. The CDR3 sequence: CASSLEPNSGNTIYF. The CDR3 nucleotides are TGTGCCAGCAGCTTAGAACCGAACTCTGGAAACACCATATATTTT.

The V call is TRBV5-1, the J call TRBJ2-5; 7 bases agree with TRBD2. Germline V gives CDR1 SGHRS, CDR2 YFSETQ. After removal of 4 bases from V and 4 bases from J, the junction contained 4 bases not matched to a gene. The CDR3 extends over 13 amino acids. The CDR3 DNA reads TGCGCCAGCAGCGGGACTAACAGAGAGACCCAGTACTTC. Translating gives CASSGTNRETQYF.

This chain uses TRBV7-3 with TRBJ2-1; 9 bases agree with TRBD2. V was clipped by 3 bases and J by 7 bases; unmatched bases: 4. From germline, CDR1 is SGHTA and CDR2 FQGTGA. This CDR3 comprises 14 residues. The CDR3 DNA follows: TGTGCCAGCAGCTTGGCTAGCGGGATGAATGAGCAGTTCTTC. Translated, it gives CASSLASGMNEQFF. Full variable domain (outside the CDR3, taken from reference TRBV7-3 and TRBJ2-1): GAGVSQTPSNKVTEKGKYVELRCDPISGHTALYWYRQSLGQGPEFLIYFQGTGAADDSGLPNDRFFAVRPEGSVSTLKIQRTERGDSAVYLCASSLASGMNEQFFGPGTRLTVL.